A few counts support the clone carrying this TCR beta chain. Its antigen is undetermined. TCRdb ran MiXCR on the reads and lists one entry per CDR3 protein. The sample shows approximately 990,000 distinct CDR3 sequences, approximately 32% of them seen only once. These data originate in a study of T cell repertoires in cytomegalovirus infection. Overall study context: Recently described HLA-C-restricted plus well-studied HLA-B-restricted CMV epitopes were used. CMV infection plus the matching HLA type was flagged by public TCR beta signatures.

General study points: The response measured ex vivo was dominated by TCR beta clonotypes (HLA-C-restricted and CMV-specific).

This specimen was cultured CD8+ T cells from PBMCs, taken from culture after CMV antigen stimulation. This receptor was obtained from a human donor in good health (CMV status not recorded). Some clones in this sample may be carry-over from other donors' samples.

The CDR3 here is CASSYSTENSYNEQFF. CDR3 nucleotides: TGTGCCAGCAGTTACTCGACGGAGAACTCCTACAATGAGCAGTTCTTC. The chain uses TRBV6-5 and TRBJ2-1; D gene uncertain. The germline V gene encodes CDR1 MNHEY and CDR2 SVGAGI. The V end was cut by 0 bases, the J end by 0 bases, with 9 bases between. The length of the CDR3 is 16 residues.